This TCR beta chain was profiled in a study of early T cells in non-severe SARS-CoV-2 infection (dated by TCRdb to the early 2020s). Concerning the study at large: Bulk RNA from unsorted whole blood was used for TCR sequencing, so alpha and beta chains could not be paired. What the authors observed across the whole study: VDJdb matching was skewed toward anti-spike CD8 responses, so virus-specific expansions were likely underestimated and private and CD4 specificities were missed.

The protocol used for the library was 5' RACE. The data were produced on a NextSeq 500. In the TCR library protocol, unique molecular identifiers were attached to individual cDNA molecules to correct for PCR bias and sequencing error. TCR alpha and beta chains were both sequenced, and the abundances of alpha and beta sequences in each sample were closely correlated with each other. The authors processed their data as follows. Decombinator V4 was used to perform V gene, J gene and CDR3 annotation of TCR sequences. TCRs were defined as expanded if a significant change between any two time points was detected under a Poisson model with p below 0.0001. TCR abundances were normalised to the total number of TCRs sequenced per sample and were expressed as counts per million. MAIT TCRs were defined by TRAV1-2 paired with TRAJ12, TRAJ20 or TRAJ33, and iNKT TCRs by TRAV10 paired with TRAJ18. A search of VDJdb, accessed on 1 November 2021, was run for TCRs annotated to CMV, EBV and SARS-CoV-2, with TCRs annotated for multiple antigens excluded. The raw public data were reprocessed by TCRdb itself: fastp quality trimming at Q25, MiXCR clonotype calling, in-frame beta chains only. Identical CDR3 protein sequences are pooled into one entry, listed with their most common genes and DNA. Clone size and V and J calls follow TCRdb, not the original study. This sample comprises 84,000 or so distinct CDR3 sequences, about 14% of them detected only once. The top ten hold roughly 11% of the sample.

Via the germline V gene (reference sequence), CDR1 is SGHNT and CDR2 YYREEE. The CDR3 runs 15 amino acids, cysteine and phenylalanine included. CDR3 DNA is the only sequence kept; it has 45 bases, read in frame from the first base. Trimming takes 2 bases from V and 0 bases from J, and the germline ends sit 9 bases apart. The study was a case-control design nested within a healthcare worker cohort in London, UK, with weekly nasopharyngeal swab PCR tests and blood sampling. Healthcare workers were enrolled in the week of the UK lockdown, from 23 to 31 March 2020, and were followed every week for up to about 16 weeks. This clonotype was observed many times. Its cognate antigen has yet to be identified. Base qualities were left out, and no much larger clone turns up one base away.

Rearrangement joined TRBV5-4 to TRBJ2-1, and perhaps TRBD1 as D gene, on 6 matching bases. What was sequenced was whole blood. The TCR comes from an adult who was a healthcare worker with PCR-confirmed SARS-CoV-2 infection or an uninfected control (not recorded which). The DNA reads TGTGCCAGCAGCTTAGACAGGAGCTCCTACAATGAGCAGTTCTTC. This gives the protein CASSLDRSSYNEQFF.